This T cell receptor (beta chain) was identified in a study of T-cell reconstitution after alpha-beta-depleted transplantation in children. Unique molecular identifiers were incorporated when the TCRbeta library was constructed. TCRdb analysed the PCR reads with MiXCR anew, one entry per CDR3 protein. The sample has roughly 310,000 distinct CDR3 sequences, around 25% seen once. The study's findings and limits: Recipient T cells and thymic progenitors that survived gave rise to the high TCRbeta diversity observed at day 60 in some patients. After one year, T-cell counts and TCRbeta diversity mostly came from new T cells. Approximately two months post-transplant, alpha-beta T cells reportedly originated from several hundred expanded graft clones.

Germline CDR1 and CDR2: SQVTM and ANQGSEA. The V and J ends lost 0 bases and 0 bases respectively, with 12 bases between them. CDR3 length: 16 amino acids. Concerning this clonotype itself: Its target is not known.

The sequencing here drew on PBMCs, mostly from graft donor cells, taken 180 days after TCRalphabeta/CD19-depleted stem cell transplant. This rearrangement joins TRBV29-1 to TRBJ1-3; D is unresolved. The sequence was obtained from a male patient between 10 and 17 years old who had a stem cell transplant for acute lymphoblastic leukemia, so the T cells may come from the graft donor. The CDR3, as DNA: TGCAGCGTTGAAGACCGGGGTTTTCTCTCTGGAAACACCATATATTTT. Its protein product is CSVEDRGFLSGNTIYF.